A selection of T cell receptor beta chains follows, all from one sample in a study of chemoradiotherapy in HPV16-positive cancers. Only in-frame clones appear in the TCRdb table, and some are missing; sequencing was by immunoSEQ multiplex PCR. The sample yields tens of thousands of clones, about nine tenths seen once. The sequences come from blood, collected from a patient who underwent chemoradiotherapy. These receptors all stem from a human donor with HPV-associated anogenital cancer. The CDR3 runs from the conserved cysteine through the conserved F or W. The order of the fields is J gene, CDR3 length, V gene, clone size, D gene, CDR3 protein, CDR3 DNA. D genes are given only for firm matches. Only some rows state a clone size, as once, few, many or a class for expanded clones.

>TRBJ2-2|13|TRBV5-1|NA|NA
CASSSQDYTKLFF
TGCGCCAGCAGCTCCCAAGACTACACTAAGCTGTTTTTT
>TRBJ2-2|13|TRBV11-3|NA|NA
CASSFEYTGELFF
TGTGCCAGCAGCTTCGAGTACACCGGGGAGCTGTTTTTT
>TRBJ1-2|13|TRBV7-3|NA|NA
CASSLQGGDGYTF
TGTGCCAGCAGCTTGCAGGGTGGGGATGGCTACACCTTC
>TRBJ2-5|15|TRBV5-1|NA|TRBD1
CASSLVTGGAQTQYF
TGCGCCAGCAGCTTGGTTACAGGGGGCGCACAGACCCAGTACTTC
>TRBJ1-4|15|TRBV4-3|NA|NA
CASSQDIAGLEKLFF
TGCGCCAGCAGCCAAGATATTGCAGGGCTTGAAAAACTGTTTTTT
>TRBJ2-2|14|TRBV5-1|NA|NA
CASSLLGNTGELFF
TGCGCCAGCAGCCTACTAGGGAACACCGGGGAGCTGTTTTTT
>TRBJ1-6|12|TRBV19|NA|NA
CASGHRDSPLHF
TGTGCCAGCGGACATCGGGATTCACCCCTCCACTTT
>TRBJ2-5|13|TRBV7-2|NA|NA
CASSRDRQETQYF
TGTGCCAGCAGCCGGGACCGCCAAGAGACCCAGTACTTC
>TRBJ1-5|15|TRBV4-1|NA|NA
CASSPGTYDNQPQHF
TGCGCCAGCAGCCCAGGGACATACGACAATCAGCCCCAGCATTTT
>TRBJ1-5|13|TRBV5-1|NA|NA
CASSVGVNQPQHF
TGCGCCAGCAGCGTCGGCGTAAATCAGCCCCAGCATTTT
>TRBJ2-2|15|TRBV25-1|NA|TRBD1
CASSGRQGWTGELFF
TGTGCCAGCAGTGGAAGACAGGGATGGACCGGGGAGCTGTTTTTT
>TRBJ2-7|14|TRBV29-1|NA|TRBD1
CSVDIQGQSYEQYF
TGCAGCGTTGACATACAGGGGCAATCCTACGAGCAGTACTTC
>TRBJ2-7|15|TRBV7-2|NA|NA
CASSSQGRASYEQYF
TGTGCCAGCAGCTCTCAGGGCCGAGCGTCCTACGAGCAGTACTTC
>TRBJ2-1|17|TRBV5-4|NA|TRBD2
CASSPGTSGGLYNEQFF
TGTGCCAGCAGCCCCGGGACTAGCGGGGGCCTCTACAATGAGCAGTTCTTC
>TRBJ1-1|15|TRBV10-3|NA|NA
CAISDLVRTNTEAFF
TGTGCCATCAGTGATTTGGTACGGACGAACACTGAAGCTTTCTTT
>TRBJ2-2|14|TRBV19|NA|TRBD1
CASTGTGGVGELFF
TGTGCCAGTACCGGGACAGGGGGCGTCGGGGAGCTGTTTTTT
>TRBJ2-7|12|TRBV13|NA|NA
CASSSGTNEQYF
TGTGCCAGCAGCTCCGGGACGAACGAGCAGTACTTC
>TRBJ2-5|15|TRBV27|once|NA
CASSLNGGRQETQYF
TGTGCCAGCAGTTTAAACGGGGGGCGTCAAGAGACCCAGTACTTC
>TRBJ2-1|21|TRBV4-1|NA|TRBD2
CASSQGGASGGSARSYNEQFF
TGCGCCAGCAGCCAAGGCGGTGCTAGCGGGGGGTCGGCTCGCTCCTACAATGAGCAGTTCTTC
>TRBJ2-1|12|TRBV6-5|NA|NA
CASSSVYNEQFF
TGTGCCAGCAGTTCCGTTTACAATGAGCAGTTCTTC